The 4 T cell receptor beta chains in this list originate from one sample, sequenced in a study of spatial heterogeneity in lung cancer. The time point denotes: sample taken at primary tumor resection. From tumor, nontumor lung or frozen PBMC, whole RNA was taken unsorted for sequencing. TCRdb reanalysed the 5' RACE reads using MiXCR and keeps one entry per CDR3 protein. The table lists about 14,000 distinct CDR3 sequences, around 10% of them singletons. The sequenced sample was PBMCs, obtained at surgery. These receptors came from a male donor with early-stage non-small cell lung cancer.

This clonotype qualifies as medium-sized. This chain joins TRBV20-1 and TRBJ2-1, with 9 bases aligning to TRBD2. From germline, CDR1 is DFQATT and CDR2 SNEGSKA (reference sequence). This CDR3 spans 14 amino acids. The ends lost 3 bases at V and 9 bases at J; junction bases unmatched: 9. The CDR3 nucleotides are TGCAGTGCTAGTTTCGGCGGGAGGGGCGGTGAGCAGTTCTTC. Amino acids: CSASFGGRGGEQFF.

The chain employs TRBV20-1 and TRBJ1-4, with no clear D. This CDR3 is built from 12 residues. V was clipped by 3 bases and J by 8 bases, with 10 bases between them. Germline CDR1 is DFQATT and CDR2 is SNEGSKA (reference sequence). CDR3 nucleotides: TGCAGTGCTAGTTTTCCGGGGGAAAAACTGTTTTTT. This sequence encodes CSASFPGEKLFF.

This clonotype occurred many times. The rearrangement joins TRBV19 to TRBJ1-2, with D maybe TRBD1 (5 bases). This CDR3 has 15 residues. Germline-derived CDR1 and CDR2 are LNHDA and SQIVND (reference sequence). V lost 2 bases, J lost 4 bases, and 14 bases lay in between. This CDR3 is CASSIQGSTVYGYTF. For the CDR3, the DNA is TGTGCCAGTAGTATACAGGGCTCGACCGTCTATGGCTACACCTTC.

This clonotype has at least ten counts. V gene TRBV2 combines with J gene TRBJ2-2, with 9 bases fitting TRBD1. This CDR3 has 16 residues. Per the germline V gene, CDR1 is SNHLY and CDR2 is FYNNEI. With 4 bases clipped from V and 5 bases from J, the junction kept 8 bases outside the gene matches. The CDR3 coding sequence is TGTGCCAGCAGTGTTGGGACAGGGTTAGTTACCGGGGAGCTGTTTTTT. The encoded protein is CASSVGTGLVTGELFF.